This TCR beta chain is from a study of control samples from healthy donors and cancer patients. Assay: immunoSEQ multiplex PCR; the TCRdb copy retains only in-frame clones and omits some. The table includes fewer than 130,000 clones, 88% detected once. Material: PBMCs. This clonotype originated in a woman in her fifties or sixties with lung cancer.

CDR3 bases: TGTGCCATCAGTGGTTATATGGGCAATCAGCCCCAGCATTTT. Its protein is CAISGYMGNQPQHF. This chain joins TRBV10-3 and TRBJ1-5; no reliable D call. CDR3 length: 14 amino acids. V was pared by 4 bases and J by 2 bases, with 9 bases between. CDR1 is ENHRY and CDR2 is SYGVKD in the germline V gene.